Each of the 8 T cell receptor beta chains below was sequenced from the same sample in a study of blood T cell repertoires in COVID-19. Sequencing used immunoSEQ multiplex PCR; TCRdb keeps in-frame clones, though not all of them. The table lists about 110,000 clones, roughly 85% of them singletons, with around 13% in the top ten. Specimen: peripheral blood. The receptors were gathered from a human donor in a cohort sampled during active COVID-19.

V and J are TRBV20-1 and TRBJ2-5; 9 bases are a match to TRBD2. V was pared by 3 bases and J by 1 base, with 3 bases of the junction left unmatched. The CDR3 length is 14 residues. Looked up from germline, CDR1 is DFQATT and CDR2 is SNEGSKA (reference sequence). The CDR3 DNA reads as TGCAGTGCTAGTGGACTAGCGTCCCAAGAGACCCAGTACTTC. This translates into CSASGLASQETQYF.

CDR3 bases: TGCAGCGCCACCCGAAACGGGGGGACCACCGGGGAGCTGTTTTTT. It codes for CSATRNGGTTGELFF. The chain links TRBV29-1 to TRBJ2-2; 7 nucleotides match TRBD2. The CDR3 is made up of 15 amino acids. The V gene's germline CDR1 is SQVTM and CDR2 ANQGSEA. After removal of 7 bases from V and 4 bases from J, the junction contained 12 bases not matched to a gene.

This chain connects TRBV9 to TRBJ2-1, with 12 bases aligning to TRBD2. This CDR3 spans 17 amino acids. The V segment lost 5 bases and the J segment 5 bases; nucleotides outside the gene matches: 11. In germline, CDR1 is SGDLS, CDR2 YYNGEE. Written as DNA, the CDR3 is TGTGCCAGCAGTGCACCAATCGGACTAGCGGGGAACAATGAGCAGTTCTTC. It is translated as CASSAPIGLAGNNEQFF.

The V call is TRBV5-4, the J call TRBJ2-7; 9 nucleotides match TRBD1. The V segment lost 3 bases and the J segment 2 bases; nucleotides outside the gene matches: 6. CDR3 size: 15 residues. CDR1 SGHNT and CDR2 YYREEE come from the germline V gene (reference sequence). The CDR3 loop reads CASSSGTGNTYEQYF. The DNA of the CDR3 is TGTGCCAGCAGCTCCGGGACAGGGAATACCTACGAGCAGTACTTC.

This chain links TRBV11-3 with TRBJ2-7; D is ambiguous. CDR3 length: 15 amino acids. Per the germline V gene, CDR1 is SGHNT and CDR2 is YENEEA. V dropped 1 base and J dropped 2 bases, with 12 bases sitting between them. Written as DNA, the CDR3 is TGTGCCAGCAGCTTAGGCCCCCCAGATACCTACGAGCAGTACTTC. Amino acids: CASSLGPPDTYEQYF.

This rearrangement joins TRBV28 to TRBJ2-3; 7 bases map to TRBD1. The CDR3 sequence is 15 residues long. The germline V gene encodes CDR1 MDHEN and CDR2 SYDVKM. The trim removed 3 bases at V and 1 base at J, leaving 4 bases unmatched. This chain's CDR3 is CASSLRGPGTDTQYF. In DNA, the CDR3 is TGTGCCAGCAGTTTGAGGGGGCCCGGCACAGATACGCAGTATTTT.

The rearrangement uses TRBV2 and TRBJ2-2, with 7 bases that match TRBD1. Germline trimming cut 8 bases from V and 4 bases from J; bases unmatched to any gene: 4. The CDR3 extends over 13 amino acids. CDR1 is SNHLY and CDR2 is FYNNEI in the germline V gene. The CDR3 DNA sequence: TGTGCCAGCGCCAGGGACAGCACCGGGGAGCTGTTTTTT. Its protein is CASARDSTGELFF.

J is TRBJ2-7 and V is TRBV6-2 or TRBV6-3, with 11 bases aligning to TRBD2. After removal of 0 bases from V and 4 bases from J, the junction contained 2 bases not matched to a gene. This CDR3 comprises 15 residues. From germline, CDR1 is MNHEY and CDR2 SVGEGT. The CDR3 reads CASSYSGLADYEQYF. CDR3 sequence (DNA): TGTGCCAGCAGTTACTCGGGACTAGCGGATTACGAGCAGTACTTC.